This paragraph reports one TCR beta chain. These data originate in a study of blood T cell repertoires in COVID-19. Profiled with immunoSEQ multiplex PCR; TCRdb holds only in-frame clones, not every one. The sample shows some 200,000 clones, approximately 82% of them seen only once. Trimming cost V 7 bases and J 6 bases, with 10 bases left between them. The CDR3 has 12 amino acids. The chain recombines TRBV12-3 or TRBV12-4 with TRBJ1-5; D possibly corresponds to TRBD1 (6 bases). Sequencing input: peripheral blood. This receptor was obtained from a human donor with acute or convalescent COVID-19. The donor label of this sample is uncertain. In DNA form, the CDR3 reads TGTGCCAGCACTAGGGGGAGTCAGCCCCAGCATTTT. This gives the protein CASTRGSQPQHF.